The entry below describes one T cell receptor beta chain. Its antigen specificity is not known. Base qualities were left out, and no much larger clone turns up one base away. The entry originates in a study of blood T cell repertoires in COVID-19 (dated by TCRdb to 2018 to 2020). Regarding the complete study: Samples from collaborators originated in the United States, Italy and Spain and spanned both the acute and convalescent phases of COVID-19. The prospective study material was composed of cDNA or gDNA derived from T cells, B-cell-depleted T cells, or PBMCs. Subjects who had been exposed to COVID-19, were actively infected with it, or had recovered from it provided the deeply sampled blood TCRbeta repertoires that made up the dataset. The repertoires were released in a freely available public database intended as a resource for research on the immune response to SARS-CoV-2. The samples were drawn from two sources: the first 160 participants of the ongoing ImmuneRACE study, and about 1,300 subjects contributed by 6 global collaborators. A de-identified subject ID, COVID-19 status, age in years and sex were almost always included in the sample metadata. HLA class I and class II types, where available, came from metadata supplied by the sample provider rather than from assay-based typing. Study-level results and caveats: The amount of clinical and demographic metadata varied by source and participant and was provided uncurated.

The immunoSEQ Assay, a bias-controlled multiplex PCR, was used to amplify TCRbeta CDR3 regions from genomic DNA. As for the original processing: Nucleated cell counts per sample were estimated from amplification of reference gene primers within the assay. To quantify the absolute abundance of each unique TCRbeta CDR3 rearrangement, sequence reads were collapsed and filtered. Productive Simpson clonality was computed per sample as the square root of Simpson's diversity index over productive rearrangements. What TCRdb holds here is the immuneACCESS table cut down to in-frame rearrangements. Part of the clones is not present; checked against another copy, under half of the missing clones reflect an unresolved V gene, and the others are unexplained. That table furnishes V, J and clone size, whereas the DNA furnished D and trimming. The sample contains just over 150,000 clones, roughly nine tenths of them found a single time. In total, the top ten clones hold about 2.4% of the sample.

Each collaborating institution followed its own protocols to collect whole blood in K2EDTA tubes. Collaborator samples were shipped for TCRbeta analysis as frozen whole blood, isolated PBMCs, or DNA extracted from either sample type. The sequenced sample consisted of peripheral blood. The sequence derives from a woman in her 70s with acute or convalescent COVID-19.

The CDR3 has the sequence CASSLEDRTSNQPQHF. The DNA is as follows: TGTGCCAGCAGCTTAGAGGACAGGACTAGCAATCAGCCCCAGCATTTT. The chain links TRBV7-8 with TRBJ1-5; TRBD1 aligns with 7 central bases. The germline V gene provides CDR1 SGHVS and CDR2 FQNEAQ. Its CDR3 holds 16 amino acids, cysteine through phenylalanine. Kept here is only the CDR3 DNA, which spans 48 bases and is read in frame from base 1. Trimming removed 1 base from V and 0 bases from J; the gene matches leave 3 bases unexplained.